A selection of T cell receptor beta chains follows, all from one sample in a study of T cell responses to AZD1222 COVID-19 vaccine. Some clones are missing from TCRdb's copy, which holds only in-frame ones; the method was immunoSEQ multiplex PCR. This table holds about 160,000 clones, around 92% found once. The material sequenced was peripheral blood, taken on day 0 of MenACWY control vaccination. All receptors derive from an adult in good health. Each CDR3 is given with its conserved first and last residue. D genes are given only for firm matches. Clone size is shown for a subset of rows, as once, few, many or a class of expanded clone.

V,size,J,D,CDR3,DNA
TRBV19,-,TRBJ1-5,TRBD1,CASRQGQGRGPQHF,TGTGCCAGTAGGCAGGGACAGGGCCGGGGGCCCCAGCATTTT
TRBV6-5,-,TRBJ2-1,TRBD2,CASRETSGMNEQFF,TGTGCCAGCAGGGAGACTAGCGGGATGAATGAGCAGTTCTTC
TRBV7-8,-,TRBJ2-7,-,CASSLAWEQYF,TGTGCCAGCAGCTTAGCCTGGGAGCAGTACTTC
TRBV4-1,-,TRBJ1-2,-,CASSQERWTAGFNYGYTF,TGCGCCAGCAGCCAAGAGCGGTGGACGGCAGGGTTTAACTATGGCTACACCTTC
TRBV6-5,-,TRBJ1-1,-,CASRDQGGGTEAFF,TGTGCCAGCAGGGATCAGGGAGGGGGGACTGAAGCTTTCTTT
TRBV11-3,-,TRBJ2-7,TRBD1,CASSFVDRGSSYEQYF,TGTGCCAGCAGCTTCGTCGACAGGGGGTCTTCCTACGAGCAGTACTTC
TRBV2,-,TRBJ2-4,TRBD1,CASSADRADIQYF,TGTGCCAGCAGTGCGGACAGGGCGGACATTCAGTACTTC
TRBV19,-,TRBJ2-7,TRBD1,CASGRGDSRHEQYF,TGTGCCAGTGGTCGAGGGGACAGCCGGCACGAGCAGTACTTC
TRBV15,-,TRBJ2-7,TRBD2,CATSRVGIAGRAYEQYF,TGTGCCACCAGCAGAGTCGGGATAGCGGGAAGGGCGTACGAGCAGTACTTC
TRBV12-3/TRBV12-4,-,TRBJ2-5,TRBD2,CASSLRLAGAQYF,TGTGCCAGCAGTTTACGGCTAGCGGGTGCCCAGTACTTC
TRBV6-2/TRBV6-3,few,TRBJ1-2,TRBD1,CASSPGQGLGYTF,TGTGCCAGCAGTCCCGGACAGGGGCTCGGCTACACCTTC
TRBV4-1,once,TRBJ1-1,TRBD1,CASSGDRQGAFLDTEAFF,TGCGCCAGCAGCGGAGATCGACAGGGGGCTTTTTTGGACACTGAAGCTTTCTTT
TRBV5-6,-,TRBJ2-7,-,CASTGPYEQYF,TGTGCCAGCACAGGGCCGTACGAGCAGTACTTC
TRBV7-2,-,TRBJ2-5,-,CASSLARETQYF,TGTGCCAGCAGCTTAGCGCGGGAGACCCAGTACTTC
TRBV4-3,once,TRBJ1-2,-,CASSQAPSGLLNGYTF,TGCGCCAGCAGCCAAGCGCCTTCGGGACTTCTAAATGGCTACACCTTC
TRBV7-2,-,TRBJ2-2,-,CASSTHGGNTGELFF,TGTGCCAGCAGCACTCACGGGGGGAACACCGGGGAGCTGTTTTTT
TRBV4-1,-,TRBJ2-1,-,CASSAGQRYNEQFF,TGCGCCAGCAGCGCGGGACAGAGGTACAATGAGCAGTTCTTC
TRBV18,-,TRBJ1-2,TRBD1,CASSLRGTGDGRANYGYTF,TGTGCCAGCTCACTACGGGGGACAGGGGACGGGCGAGCTAACTATGGCTACACCTTC
TRBV5-1,-,TRBJ2-2,-,CASSLAPPPSTGELFF,TGCGCCAGCAGCTTGGCCCCCCCTCCCTCCACCGGGGAGCTGTTTTTT
TRBV9,-,TRBJ1-5,-,CASSVGGTANQPQHF,TGTGCCAGCAGCGTAGGAGGGACGGCCAATCAGCCCCAGCATTTT
TRBV24-1,-,TRBJ2-7,-,CATSDLDGYEQYF,TGTGCCACCAGTGATTTGGACGGATACGAGCAGTACTTC
TRBV24-1,few,TRBJ2-3,-,CATSDLPGRSDTQYF,TGTGCCACCAGTGATTTGCCGGGCAGGAGTGATACGCAGTATTTT
TRBV9,-,TRBJ2-1,TRBD2,CASSPGLAGSNEQFF,TGTGCCAGCAGCCCGGGACTAGCGGGAAGCAATGAGCAGTTCTTC
TRBV6-2/TRBV6-3,few,TRBJ2-7,-,CASSYPGKFNEQYF,TGTGCCAGCAGTTATCCCGGGAAATTCAACGAGCAGTACTTC
TRBV28,-,TRBJ2-7,TRBD1,CAGRKDRVSYEQYF,TGTGCCGGTCGCAAAGACAGGGTCTCCTACGAGCAGTACTTC
TRBV5-1,-,TRBJ1-1,TRBD1,CASSLEGRQGAEAFF,TGCGCCAGCAGCTTGGAGGGCCGCCAGGGGGCAGAGGCTTTCTTT
TRBV12-5,-,TRBJ1-2,-,CASGLVGKYGYTF,TGTGCTAGTGGTTTGGTTGGGAAGTATGGCTACACCTTC
TRBV7-7,-,TRBJ1-4,TRBD1,CASSPGTGSKLFF,TGTGCTAGCAGCCCTGGGACAGGCTCAAAACTGTTTTTT
TRBV3-1/TRBV3-2,-,TRBJ1-3,-,CASSQGGVSGNTIYF,TGTGCCAGCAGCCAGGGGGGGGTCTCTGGAAACACCATATATTTT
TRBV24-1,-,TRBJ2-5,-,CATSDFGGLGETQYF,TGTGCCACCAGTGATTTCGGGGGTCTAGGAGAGACCCAGTACTTC
TRBV19,-,TRBJ2-2,TRBD2,CASTLFGGSNFAGELFF,TGTGCCAGTACTCTCTTTGGCGGGAGTAATTTTGCCGGGGAGCTGTTTTTT
TRBV18,-,TRBJ2-7,-,CASSPPGIVEQYF,TGTGCCAGCTCACCACCAGGGATCGTCGAGCAGTACTTC
TRBV29-1,-,TRBJ2-3,-,CSALTSFTDTQYF,TGCAGCGCCTTGACTTCTTTCACAGATACGCAGTATTTT
TRBV27,-,TRBJ2-7,TRBD2,CASSPRLAGTYEQYF,TGTGCCAGCAGTCCCAGACTAGCGGGAACTTACGAGCAGTACTTC
TRBV30,-,TRBJ1-1,-,CALGRGGGTEAFF,TGTGCCTTGGGGCGTGGGGGGGGCACTGAAGCTTTCTTT